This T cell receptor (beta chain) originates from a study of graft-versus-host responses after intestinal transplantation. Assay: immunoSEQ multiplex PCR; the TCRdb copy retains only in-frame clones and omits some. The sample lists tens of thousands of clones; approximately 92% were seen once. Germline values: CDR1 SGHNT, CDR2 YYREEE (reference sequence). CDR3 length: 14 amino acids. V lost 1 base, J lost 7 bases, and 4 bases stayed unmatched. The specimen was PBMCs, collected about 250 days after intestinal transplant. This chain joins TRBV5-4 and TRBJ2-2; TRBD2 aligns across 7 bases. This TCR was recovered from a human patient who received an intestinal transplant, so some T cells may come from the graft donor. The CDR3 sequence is CASSLRLASGELFF. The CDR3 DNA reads TGTGCCAGCAGCTTGAGACTAGCTAGCGGGGAGCTGTTTTTT.